This T cell receptor beta chain is from a study of beta chain features in type 1 diabetes. Study-wide results and limits: Compared with healthy donors, patients appeared to share more similar naive, central memory and regulatory TCRB repertoires. A moderate, significant TCRB CDR3 shortening appeared in type 1 diabetes across four CD4+ subsets. In patients and controls equally, PCR might favor templates that are shorter.

The J segment lost 2 bases and the V segment lost 5 bases, leaving 4 bases of the junction unmatched. The CDR3 contains 15 residues. Germline values: CDR1 SNHLY, CDR2 FYNNEI. A sort by CD45RO/CCR7/CD25/CD127/CD95/CD27 yielded CD4+ naive, central memory, regulatory and stem cell-like memory cells. Each population that was sorted was more than 95% pure. Reverse transcription of all isolated RNA meant that expressed TCRB transcripts were sequenced. Sequencing was performed with immunoSEQ multiplex PCR; in TCRdb, only in-frame clones are kept and a portion is missing. Among 500,000 to 650,000 clones listed, roughly 12% were seen once. Comments on this clone: What it recognizes is unknown.

V is TRBV2 and J is TRBJ1-5, with 9 bases identical to TRBD1. The sample consisted of naive CD4+ T cells from blood. The source of this sequence is a man aged 25-45 years with type 1 diabetes. CDR3 loop: CASSSRTGGNQPQHF. In DNA, the CDR3 is TGTGCCAGCAGTTCCCGGACAGGGGGCAATCAGCCCCAGCATTTT.